This TCR beta chain was obtained from a study of post-analysis software for immune sequencing data. Study-level background: Relapsing-remitting, secondary progressive and progressive-relapsing multiple sclerosis were all included among the disease courses.

Deletions cut 4 bases from V and 2 bases from J, with 10 bases between. This CDR3 is 14 amino acids long. Germline V gene data show CDR1 as SGHTA and CDR2 as FQGNSA. General observations from the study: By F measure, strong co-clustering occurred among samples prepared in the same batch. Those with multiple sclerosis, the patient group, showed significantly lower normalized Chao1 diversity than controls. Controls showed lower frequencies than patients for roughly five TRBV segments, and TRBV5-6, TRBV5-1 and TRBV20-1 were among these.

Unique molecular identifiers were present in the TCR beta cDNA libraries. The yield from around 1 to 10 million T cells was 500,000 or so cDNA molecules in total. One entry per CDR3 protein results from TCRdb running MiXCR on the PCR reads. Of hundreds of thousands of distinct CDR3 sequences in the sample, roughly 30% were seen once. This clonotype was found a few times. Its specificity is not known. The source is a girl under 18 with multiple sclerosis. The rearrangement joins TRBV7-2 to TRBJ2-3; D call uncertain. The sequencing sample was made of blood. The CDR3 is CASSSRPNTDTQYF. The CDR3 nucleotides are TGTGCCAGCAGCTCCCGACCCAACACAGATACGCAGTATTTT.